This T cell receptor beta chain was obtained from a study of T cells expressing NK-cell markers. No DNA is given; TCRdb re-called the 5' RACE reads and lists each CDR3 protein once. This sample's table has roughly 150,000 distinct CDR3 sequences. Germline CDR1 is SGHRS and CDR2 is YFSETQ. The CDR3 has 17 amino acids. Sequenced: blood T cells: a sorted CD56 or NKG2C T cell subset, CD4+ or CD8+ T cells, or bulk PBMC T cells (not recorded which). The sequence was collected from a woman aged 18 to 69 in good health. The chain recombines TRBV5-1 with TRBJ1-4; TCRdb outputs TRBD1, but without DNA this stays unchecked. The CDR3 sequence is CASSLAGTAAINEKLFF. The full variable domain, rest sourced from reference TRBV5-1 and TRBJ1-4, is KAGVTQTPRYLIKTRGQQVTLSCSPISGHRSVSWYQQTPGQGLQFLFEYFSETQRNKGNFPGRFSGRQFSNSRSEMNVSTLELGDSALYLCASSLAGTAAINEKLFFGSGTQLSVL.